These 30 T cell receptor beta chains share one sample of origin, sequenced in a study of T cell responses to AZD1222 COVID-19 vaccine. Assay: immunoSEQ multiplex PCR; the TCRdb copy retains only in-frame clones and omits some. This sample has more than 150,000 clones, with about 87% found just once. This specimen consisted of peripheral blood, obtained on day 0 of AZD1222 vaccination. The receptors shown here come from an adult in good health.

This chain links TRBV2 with TRBJ1-2; weak D call: TRBD1 (6 bases). V lost 7 bases, J lost 5 bases, and 17 bases lay in between. Germline CDR1 SNHLY, CDR2 FYNNEI. The CDR3 length is 14 residues. The CDR3: CASTVLGGPYGYTF. The CDR3 bases are TGTGCCAGCACGGTTTTGGGGGGCCCTTATGGCTACACCTTC.

The gene calls are TRBV3-1 (or the pseudogene TRBV3-2) and TRBJ2-7; TRBD2 agrees at 8 bases. Trimming took 2 bases from V and 2 from J; bases not matched to a gene: 8. CDR3 size: 16 residues. CDR1 LGHDT and CDR2 YNNKEL come from the germline V gene (reference sequence). This chain's CDR3 is CASSQLSREDPYEQYF. DNA for the CDR3: TGTGCCAGCAGCCAACTTTCGCGGGAGGACCCCTACGAGCAGTACTTC.

The rearrangement links TRBV19 to TRBJ1-3; D is unclear. Trimming shortened V by 6 bases and J by 2 bases, and 8 bases separated the two germline ends. The germline V gene encodes CDR1 LNHDA and CDR2 SQIVND (reference sequence). CDR3 length: 13 amino acids. CDR3 in amino acids: CASRVWPGNTIYF. CDR3 bases: TGTGCCAGTAGGGTCTGGCCTGGAAACACCATATATTTT.

The rearrangement links TRBV6-4 to TRBJ2-3; D is unresolved. Germline lookup yields CDR1 MRHNA and CDR2 SNTAGT. This CDR3 has 14 residues. Trimming took off 5 bases at V and 2 bases at J, with 11 bases between the two ends. For the CDR3, the DNA is TGTGCCAGCAGTCTCTCTGGGGACACAGATACGCAGTATTTT. Residues: CASSLSGDTDTQYF.

The chain employs TRBV6-5 and TRBJ2-6; D remains unclear. This CDR3 has 15 amino acids. Germline V CDR1 and CDR2: MNHEY, SVGAGI. Trimming stripped 7 bases from V and 0 bases from J, with 10 bases between. The CDR3 spells CASKSSLSGANVLTF. In DNA form, the CDR3 reads TGTGCCAGCAAATCCTCGCTCTCTGGGGCCAACGTCCTGACTTTC.

J is TRBJ2-5 and V is TRBV4-2; the match to TRBD1 covers 9 bases. In germline, CDR1 is LGHNA, CDR2 YNFKEQ. The V and J ends lost 0 bases and 5 bases, in that order; junction bases with no gene match: 1. The CDR3 is 14 amino acids. CDR3 DNA sequence: TGTGCCAGCAGCCAAGATACAGGGGGCGAGACCCAGTACTTC. It yields the protein CASSQDTGGETQYF.

The chain links TRBV6-4 to TRBJ2-7; D is unclear. V was trimmed by 4 bases and J by 4 bases, leaving 11 bases between them. The germline gives CDR1 MRHNA, CDR2 SNTAGT. CDR3 size: 13 residues. CDR3 sequence: CASSVLVVYEQYF. DNA of the CDR3: TGTGCCAGCAGTGTTTTAGTGGTATACGAGCAGTACTTC.

This clone was detected only a few times. The chain has TRBV6-1 and TRBJ2-3; a weak D match, TRBD1 (6 bases). V was cut by 3 bases and J by 8 bases, with 9 bases left in between. Germline V gene sequence: CDR1 MNHNS, CDR2 SASEGT. The CDR3 is made up of 12 amino acids. In DNA form, the CDR3 reads TGTGCCAGCAGTGAGGGGACAAGTACGCAGTATTTT. The encoded protein is CASSEGTSTQYF.

The chain recombines TRBV11-3 with TRBJ1-5, with D possibly TRBD1 on 5 matching bases. V lost 6 bases and J 1 base, leaving 13 bases between the germline ends. The length of the CDR3 is 15 residues. Looked up from germline, CDR1 is SGHNT and CDR2 is YENEEA. The CDR3 DNA reads as TGTGCCAGCAGGTGGGTGGGGGAGAGCAATCAGCCCCAGCATTTT. The encoded protein is CASRWVGESNQPQHF.

The V and J genes are TRBV27 and TRBJ2-1; 12 bases map to TRBD2. This CDR3 region has 15 residues. Germline-derived CDR1 and CDR2 are MNHEY and SMNVEV (reference sequence). Germline trimming cut 6 bases from V and 1 base from J; bases unmatched to any gene: 1. This CDR3 reads CASSLAGGSYNEQFF. The CDR3, as DNA: TGTGCCAGCAGCCTAGCGGGAGGGTCCTACAATGAGCAGTTCTTC.

The chain combines TRBV6-6 with TRBJ1-4; 8 nucleotides match TRBD1. Germline CDR1 is MNHNY and CDR2 is SVGAGI (reference sequence). There are 15 residues in the CDR3. V lost 6 bases, J lost 4 bases, and 7 bases stayed unmatched. CDR3: CASRLGQALNEKLFF. The CDR3 nucleotides read TGTGCCAGCAGGTTGGGACAGGCGCTTAATGAAAAACTGTTTTTT.

This chain uses TRBV3-1 (or the pseudogene TRBV3-2) with TRBJ2-1; no firm D call. This CDR3 is 15 amino acids long. Germline assignment: CDR1 LGHDT and CDR2 YNNKEL (reference sequence). V shed 0 bases and J shed 0 bases, with 6 bases lying between them. CDR3 residues: CASSQDSSSYNEQFF. In DNA, the CDR3 is TGTGCCAGCAGCCAAGATTCCAGCTCCTACAATGAGCAGTTCTTC.

The chain employs TRBV7-8 and TRBJ2-2, with 7 bases that match TRBD1. CDR3 length: 17 amino acids. The trim removed 1 base at V and 7 bases at J, leaving 12 bases unmatched. CDR1 and CDR2 from the germline V gene are SGHVS and FQNEAQ. The CDR3 sequence is CASSLVVGTGAHGELFF. In DNA form, the CDR3 reads TGTGCCAGCAGCTTAGTCGTTGGTACAGGGGCTCACGGGGAGCTGTTTTTT.

The chain recombines TRBV7-8 with TRBJ2-7, with 9 bases lining up with TRBD2. J lost 6 bases, V lost 1 base, and 7 bases had no gene match. This CDR3 contains 15 residues. CDR1 and CDR2 from the germline V gene are SGHVS and FQNEAQ. CDR3 sequence: CASSLDAGGPSEQYF. The DNA of the CDR3 is TGTGCCAGCAGCTTAGACGCGGGAGGGCCCTCCGAGCAGTACTTC.

This chain uses TRBV4-3 with TRBJ2-7; 7 bases match TRBD2. This CDR3 is built from 15 residues. Germline CDR1 is LGHNA and CDR2 is YSLEER. With V trimmed by 0 bases and J by 4 bases, 6 bases remained unmatched. CDR3 sequence: CASSQDSAGTYEQYF. The DNA of the CDR3 is TGCGCCAGCAGCCAAGATTCAGCGGGGACTTACGAGCAGTACTTC.

The V and J genes are TRBV3-1 (or the pseudogene TRBV3-2) and TRBJ2-1; 8 bases agree with TRBD2. The CDR3 is 16 residues long. Germline V gene data show CDR1 as LGHDT and CDR2 as YNNKEL (reference sequence). V was pared by 2 bases and J by 5 bases, with 8 bases of the junction left unmatched. In nucleotides, the CDR3 is TGTGCCAGCAGCCAACGGCGGGGGGCTTTAAACAATGAGCAGTTCTTC. Protein product: CASSQRRGALNNEQFF.

V usage is TRBV28 and J usage is TRBJ1-1, with a possible D match to TRBD1 (5 bases). CDR3 size: 13 residues. Trimming took 4 bases from V and 5 from J, leaving 11 bases between them. Germline CDR1 is MDHEN and CDR2 is SYDVKM. CDR3 sequence: CASSSLGGTEAFF. CDR3 DNA: TGTGCCAGCAGTTCATTGGGGGGGACTGAAGCTTTCTTT.

This CDR3 reads CASSTGQGGLGYTF. Written as DNA, the CDR3 is TGCGCCAGCAGCACTGGACAGGGCGGCCTTGGCTACACCTTC. The genes are TRBV5-1 and TRBJ1-2, with TRBD1 matching 8 bases. This CDR3 region has 14 residues. J was trimmed by 7 bases and V by 4 bases; bases with no gene match: 9. Germline values: CDR1 SGHRS, CDR2 YFSETQ.

This sequence joins TRBV13 and TRBJ1-6; no reliable D call. Germline V gives CDR1 PRHDT, CDR2 FYEKMQ (reference sequence). The V gene lost 0 bases and the J gene lost 7 bases, with 7 bases spanning the gap. This CDR3 is 14 amino acids long. CDR3 amino acids: CASSLGAGNSPLHF. The CDR3 region has the DNA TGTGCCAGCAGCTTAGGCGCGGGGAATTCACCCCTCCACTTT. Variable domain in full (rest from reference TRBV13 and TRBJ1-6): AAGVIQSPRHLIKEKRETATLKCYPIPRHDTVYWYQQGPGQDPQFLISFYEKMQSDKGSIPDRFSAQQFSDYHSELNMSSLELGDSALYFCASSLGAGNSPLHFGNGTRLTVT.

This chain links TRBV13 with TRBJ1-6, with D hard to call. The CDR3 runs to 15 residues. The V gene's germline CDR1 is PRHDT and CDR2 FYEKMQ (reference sequence). The V and J ends lost 4 bases and 7 bases respectively, with 14 bases between them. The CDR3 coding sequence is TGTGCCAGCAGCTCTTACCGAGGTCCCAATTCACCCCTCCACTTT. It yields the protein CASSSYRGPNSPLHF.

This clone was counted once. The chain recombines TRBV6-5 with TRBJ1-2; possibly TRBD1 for D (6 bases). Per the germline V gene, CDR1 is MNHEY and CDR2 is SVGAGI. Trimming left V 6 bases short and J 4 bases short, with 15 bases between. The CDR3 extends over 14 amino acids. CDR3 loop: CASRPGTTTYGYTF. The CDR3 DNA follows: TGTGCCAGCAGGCCCGGGACAACAACCTATGGCTACACCTTC.

The V and J genes are TRBV4-2 and TRBJ2-1, with 8 bases matching TRBD2. CDR1 and CDR2 from the germline V gene are LGHNA and YNFKEQ. The CDR3 contains 14 residues. J lost 8 bases, V lost 0 bases, and 3 bases had no gene match. The CDR3, as DNA: TGTGCCAGCAGCCAAGAACCAGCGGGGGATGAGCAGTTCTTC. This sequence encodes CASSQEPAGDEQFF.

The chain has TRBV2 and TRBJ1-2; D gene uncertain. Germline-derived CDR1 and CDR2 are SNHLY and FYNNEI. V shed 6 bases and J shed 4 bases, with 12 bases lying between them. This CDR3 has 13 residues. In nucleotides, the CDR3 is TGTGCCAGCAGCAACCGGGAAACCTATGGCTACACCTTC. Translated, it gives CASSNRETYGYTF.

This clone has only a few counts. The V call is TRBV27, the J call TRBJ2-7; TRBD2 agrees at 13 bases. The CDR3 is 16 amino acids. The V and J ends lost 4 bases and 6 bases, in that order; junction bases with no gene match: 9. Germline V gene data show CDR1 as MNHEY and CDR2 as SMNVEV (reference sequence). The chain's CDR3 is CASSSSGTSGNREQYF. The CDR3, as DNA: TGTGCCAGCAGTTCTTCCGGGACTAGCGGGAATCGCGAGCAGTACTTC.

The CDR3 DNA is TGTGCCTGGAGTGTACTCCGAACCGTGACGGGGGGCCACAGTCAGCCCCAGCATTTT. Protein: CAWSVLRTVTGGHSQPQHF. J is TRBJ1-5 and V is TRBV30; D is possibly TRBD1 (6 bases). CDR1 is GTSNPN and CDR2 is SVGIG in the germline V gene (reference sequence). There are 19 residues in the CDR3. Trimming took 0 bases from V and 6 from J, leaving 27 bases between them.

The genes are TRBV30 and TRBJ2-7, with TRBD2 as a possible D gene (5 bases). The CDR3 extends over 12 amino acids. The ends were cut back, 3 bases at V and 6 bases at J, with 12 bases in the middle. CDR1 and CDR2 from the germline V gene are GTSNPN and SVGIG (reference sequence). The CDR3 coding sequence is TGTGCCTGGAGCGCGGGTCGAACCGAGCAGTACTTC. It yields the protein CAWSAGRTEQYF.

This chain connects TRBV6-5 to TRBJ2-1, with 7 bases that match TRBD1. The junction had 4 bases not matched to a gene; V was cut back by 1 base and J by 1 base. CDR3 length: 16 residues. Germline V gives CDR1 MNHEY, CDR2 SVGAGI. The CDR3, as DNA: TGTGCCAGCAGTTACTTGGGACAGTCATCCTACAATGAGCAGTTCTTC. As protein: CASSYLGQSSYNEQFF.

Concerning this clone itself: Other nucleotide sequences in the sample specify the same CDR3. The chain has TRBV18 and TRBJ1-5; TRBD1 aligns across 8 bases. CDR1 is KGHSH and CDR2 is LQKENI in the germline V gene. This CDR3 has 14 amino acids. V lost 3 bases and J lost 2; bases outside the gene matches: 0. Here the CDR3 DNA reads TGTGCCAGCTCACCGGGACAGGGCAATCAGCCCCAGCATTTT. This translates into CASSPGQGNQPQHF.

CDR3 loop: CASSLTGSYGYTF. CDR3 DNA: TGTGCCAGCAGTCTGACAGGGAGCTATGGCTACACCTTC. The chain couples TRBV28 to TRBJ1-2; TRBD1 matches at 7 bases. The CDR3 has 13 amino acids. V trimming: 5 bases; J trimming: 4 bases; junction bases outside the gene matches: 4. Germline CDR1 is MDHEN and CDR2 is SYDVKM.

This clone has a handful of counts. CDR3 nucleotide sequence: TGTGCCAGCAGCTTAGCCGGGACAGGTGGCTTCTTC. The encoded protein is CASSLAGTGGFF. This chain joins TRBV7-9 and TRBJ2-1; the match to TRBD1 covers 8 bases. This CDR3 spans 12 amino acids. V trimming: 0 bases; J trimming: 16 bases; junction bases outside the gene matches: 5. Germline CDR1 reads SEHNR; CDR2 reads FQNEAQ (reference sequence).